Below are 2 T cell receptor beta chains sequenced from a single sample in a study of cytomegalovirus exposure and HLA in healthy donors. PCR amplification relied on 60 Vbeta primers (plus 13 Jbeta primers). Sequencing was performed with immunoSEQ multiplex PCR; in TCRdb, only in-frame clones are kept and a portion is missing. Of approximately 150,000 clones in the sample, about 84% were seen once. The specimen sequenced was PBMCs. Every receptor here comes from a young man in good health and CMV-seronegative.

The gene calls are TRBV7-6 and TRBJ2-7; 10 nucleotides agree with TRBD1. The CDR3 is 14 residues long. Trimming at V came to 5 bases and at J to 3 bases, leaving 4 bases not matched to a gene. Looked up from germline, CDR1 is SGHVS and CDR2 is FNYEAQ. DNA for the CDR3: TGTGCCAGCAGCCGGACAGGGGGAATCTACGAGCAGTACTTC. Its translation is CASSRTGGIYEQYF. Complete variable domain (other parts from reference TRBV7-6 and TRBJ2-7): GAGVSQSPRYKVTKRGQDVALRCDPISGHVSLYWYRQALGQGPEFLTYFNYEAQQDKSGLPNDRFSAERPEGSISTLTIQRTEQRDSAMYRCASSRTGGIYEQYFGPGTRLTVT.

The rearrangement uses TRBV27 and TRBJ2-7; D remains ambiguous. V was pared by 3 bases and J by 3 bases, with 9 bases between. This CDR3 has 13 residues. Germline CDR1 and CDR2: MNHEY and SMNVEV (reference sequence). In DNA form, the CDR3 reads TGTGCCAGCAGTTTGGCCAGGAACTACGAGCAGTACTTC. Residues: CASSLARNYEQYF.